This paragraph reports one T cell receptor (beta chain). This clonotype was seen more than once but under ten times. There is no known antigen for this receptor. Base quality data are lacking; no much larger clone is found one base away. All donors were healthy Caucasians. Three pairs of female monozygotic twins, all aged roughly 18 to 30 years, made up the twin cohort. Peripheral blood mononuclear cells were used as the source from which RNA for TCR libraries was isolated. Preparation of the library involved 5' RACE. This sample was sequenced with an Illumina HiSeq 2000. Template switching introduced a universal primer binding site; the final cDNA contained a unique molecular identifier, enabling accurate counting of TCR cDNA molecules. Specific primers in the conserved constant-segment region were used to synthesize first-strand cDNA for TCR alpha and beta chains. Each cDNA library was double barcoded, with a SMART-Mk sample barcode plus Illumina barcodes, to control for contamination. TruSeq adapter sequences along with Illumina sample barcodes were introduced in two successive PCR steps. The Illumina HiSeq platform was used with custom primers to sequence TCR alpha and beta cDNA libraries. The study's own analysis went as follows. Raw reads were processed with MiGEC to extract unique molecular identifiers, and MiXCR was used to determine CDR3 positions. For each individual, recombination models were inferred using an EM algorithm with the repgenHMM and IGoR tools. The analysis of shared clonotypes was done with the tcR package in R, with sharing normalized by the product of cloneset sizes. To study raw recombination free of thymic and clonal selection effects, out-of-frame nonproductive sequences were analyzed. The public reads were run again by TCRdb, first through fastp at Q25 and then through MiXCR, and only productive beta chains were kept. Every entry covers one CDR3 protein and lists the most common genes and DNA from its rows. TCRdb, not the original authors, processed these V and J calls. The sample has hundreds of thousands of distinct CDR3 sequences on record, roughly 18% of them singletons. The ten largest clonotypes hold around 13% of the sample.

These data belong to a study of identical twins (dated by TCRdb to the mid-2010s). With regard to the full study: The study deep-sequenced TCR alpha and beta repertoires from monozygotic twins, unrelated adults of various ages and cord blood to test whether fetal clonotypes persist. Replicate twin experiments were performed at different times using different library preparation protocols to rule out contamination. On the study overall, not on this receptor specifically: Compared with coincidental sharing between unrelated individuals, out-of-frame TCR alpha sequences shared between twins had an excess of sequences with low generation probability. Fewer insertions were carried by abundant cord blood beta clonotypes, a similar but weaker trend appeared in young adult naive repertoires, and no such trend appeared in memory repertoires. A weaker excess of twin sharing was found in beta out-of-frame sequences because the signal-to-noise ratio was lowered by fewer shared sequences. Because the same donors could not be followed over many years, the conclusions relied on cross-sectional statistical analysis. In monozygotic twins, out-of-frame TCR alpha sharing was systematically underestimated by recombination models, although the models agreed with sharing between unrelated individuals. Invariant T cells such as MAIT and iNKT could partly confound zero-insertion analyses, although diverse VJ usage argued against such confounding for most clonotypes.

Counted from cysteine to phenylalanine, this CDR3 has 14 amino acids. The CDR3 DNA has 42 bases and is translated from base 1. CDR1 DFQATT and CDR2 SNEGSKA are derived from the germline V gene (reference sequence). V trim: 4 bases; J trim: 4 bases; unmatched bases: 9. The sample was also reused in another study, on T cells expressing NK-cell markers. The other study reports the following: In sorted CD3+CD56+NKG2C+, CD3+CD56+NKG2C- and CD3+CD56-NKG2C+ T-cell subsets from several donors, TCR beta-chain repertoires were profiled. Of the eight sequenced donors, seven were found to be HCMV-seropositive and one was found to be HCMV-seronegative. In several experiments an anti-gammadeltaTCR antibody was added to restrict sorting to alphabetaTCR-expressing T cells. In roughly 6 donors, the dominant CD3+CD56+NKG2C+ clonotypes were found to rank among the top 10 CD8+ clonotypes and to make up about 1.0-7.0% of CD8+ T cells. Those dominant clonotypes were again the most abundant among CD3+CD56-NKG2C+ cells in four donors, at roughly 28.3-60.1%. Whether the expanded NKG2C-expressing T cell clones were specific for HCMV antigens was left unclear. Randomly selected healthy volunteers, three men and five women, were used as the eight sequenced donors. A commercial ELISA kit detecting HCMV-specific IgG in serum was used to determine HCMV serostatus. For roughly 6 donors, bulk peripheral blood T-cell repertoires were also sequenced from unsorted PBMC. MIGEC was used to demultiplex reads and group reads by UMI, and MiTCR was used to assemble and quantify clonotypes. To remove erroneous sequences, TCR cDNA sequences were retained only when supported by two or more reads. The tcR package was used for downstream repertoire analysis, and clonotypes were matched across fractions by CDR3 nucleotide sequence plus V segment. VDJmatch was used to annotate antigen specificity against VDJdb, with one amino acid substitution in CDR3 permitted.

The sequence came from a woman aged 18-35 years in good health. The chain is encoded by TRBV20-1 joined to TRBJ2-5, with TRBD2 identical over 7 junction bases. What was sequenced was PBMCs. Here the CDR3 is given as CSAISASGAETQYF. The DNA sequence is as follows: TGCAGTGCTATCTCGGCTAGCGGAGCAGAGACCCAGTACTTC.